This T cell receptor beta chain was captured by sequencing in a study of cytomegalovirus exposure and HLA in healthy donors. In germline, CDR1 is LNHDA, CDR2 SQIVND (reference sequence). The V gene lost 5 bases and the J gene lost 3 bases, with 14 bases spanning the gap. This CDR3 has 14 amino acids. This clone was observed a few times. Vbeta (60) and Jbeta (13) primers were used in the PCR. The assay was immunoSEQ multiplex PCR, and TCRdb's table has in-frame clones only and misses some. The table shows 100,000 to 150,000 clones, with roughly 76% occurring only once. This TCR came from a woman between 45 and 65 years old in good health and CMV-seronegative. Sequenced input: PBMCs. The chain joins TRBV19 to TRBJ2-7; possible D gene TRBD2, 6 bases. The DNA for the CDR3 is TGTGCCAGTAGTCATTCAAGGGGACTCTACGAGCAGTACTTC. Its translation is CASSHSRGLYEQYF. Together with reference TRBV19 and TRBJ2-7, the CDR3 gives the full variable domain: DGGITQSPKYLFRKEGQNVTLSCEQNLNHDAMYWYRQDPGQGLRLIYYSQIVNDFQKGDIAEGYSVSREKKESFPLTVTSAQKNPTAFYLCASSHSRGLYEQYFGPGTRLTVT.